The 15 T cell receptor beta chains below all came from one sample that was sequenced in a study of radiation and T cells in renal cell carcinoma. This sample's treatment: 15 Gy SBRT to primary tumor, nephrectomy 4 weeks later. Profiling relied on immunoSEQ multiplex PCR, and the TCRdb table lists in-frame clones only, not all of them. The sample lists under 20,000 clones, roughly 62% occurring once. The sample here was tumor tissue, taken from a patient whose treatment included radiotherapy and nephrectomy. These receptors all stem from a woman in her 70s with renal cell carcinoma.

The chain employs TRBV7-2 and TRBJ1-1, with a tentative D call TRBD1 (6 bases). The V and J ends lost 5 bases and 4 bases respectively, with 14 bases between them. This CDR3 has 14 residues. CDR1 and CDR2 (germline): SGHTA, FQGNSA. This chain's CDR3 is CASSKKGGTTEAFF. Here the CDR3 DNA reads TGTGCCAGCAGCAAAAAGGGGGGCACCACTGAAGCTTTCTTT.

The V and J genes are TRBV6-6 and TRBJ1-5; 7 positions match TRBD1. V was clipped by 6 bases and J by 3 bases; unmatched bases: 5. This CDR3 is built from 14 residues. Germline V gene sequence: CDR1 MNHNY, CDR2 SVGAGI (reference sequence). The CDR3 bases are TGTGCCAGCAGCCGGACAGGAGACAATCAGCCCCAGCATTTT. Its translation: CASSRTGDNQPQHF.

This chain links TRBV7-8 with TRBJ2-5, with D hard to call. V dropped 5 bases and J dropped 4 bases, with 5 bases sitting between them. The CDR3 is made up of 11 amino acids. Germline V gene sequence: CDR1 SGHVS, CDR2 FQNEAQ. The CDR3 reads CASSILETQYF. As DNA, the CDR3 is TGTGCCAGCAGCATCCTAGAGACCCAGTACTTC. Looking up the rest from reference TRBV7-8 and TRBJ2-5 gives the full variable domain: GAGVSQSPRYKVAKRGQDVALRCDPISGHVSLFWYQQALGQGPEFLTYFQNEAQLDKSGLPSDRFFAERPEGSVSTLKIQRTQQEDSAVYLCASSILETQYFGPGTRLLVL.

Here the CDR3 DNA reads TGTGCCAGCAGCGTAGGGAGCGGGGGAGTCTACAATGAGCAGTTCTTC. Translation: CASSVGSGGVYNEQFF. This chain connects TRBV9 to TRBJ2-1; TRBD2 matches at 8 bases. Germline V CDR1 and CDR2: SGDLS, YYNGEE. The CDR3 sequence is 16 residues long. V was pared by 0 bases and J by 3 bases, with 5 bases of the junction left unmatched.

The V call is TRBV6-1, the J call TRBJ1-1; maybe TRBD1 (5 bases). Germline loops: CDR1 MNHNS, CDR2 SASEGT. The V end was cut by 9 bases, the J end by 3 bases, with 11 bases between. CDR3 length: 12 amino acids. The DNA of the CDR3 is TGTGCCAGTGGCCCGGGGGACACTGAAGCTTTCTTT. The encoded protein is CASGPGDTEAFF.

This clone has a handful of counts. The chain carries TRBV2 and TRBJ1-6; TRBD1 might be the D (6 bases). The CDR3 spans 14 residues. Germline V gives CDR1 SNHLY, CDR2 FYNNEI. With 3 bases removed from V and 7 bases from J, the gap between germline ends came to 10 bases. The CDR3 spells CASSEQGPNSPLHF. CDR3 nucleotide sequence: TGTGCCAGCAGTGAGCAGGGGCCAAATTCACCCCTCCACTTT.

The chain is built from TRBV28 and TRBJ2-7, with 11 positions matching TRBD1. This CDR3 has 13 residues. With 9 bases clipped from V and 7 bases from J, the junction kept 8 bases outside the gene matches. Germline CDR1 reads MDHEN; CDR2 reads SYDVKM. CDR3 in DNA: TGTGCCAGTTTACCGGGACAGGGGGGAGAGCAGTACTTC. Amino acids: CASLPGQGGEQYF.

V usage is TRBV19 and J usage is TRBJ1-4; D is possibly TRBD1 (6 bases). The CDR3 is made up of 15 amino acids. V was shortened by 5 bases and J by 7 bases, with 17 bases between the two germline ends. CDR1 is LNHDA and CDR2 is SQIVND in the germline V gene (reference sequence). This CDR3 is CASSVTGLYSEKLFF. For the CDR3, the DNA is TGTGCCAGTAGTGTTACAGGGTTATACTCTGAAAAACTGTTTTTT.

The V and J genes are TRBV19 and TRBJ2-7; 8 positions agree with TRBD1. The germline V gene encodes CDR1 LNHDA and CDR2 SQIVND (reference sequence). The junction had 9 bases not matched to a gene; V was cut back by 5 bases and J by 3 bases. The CDR3 spans 15 residues. The CDR3 reads CASSEGGQAIYEQYF. The DNA of the CDR3 is TGTGCCAGTAGTGAAGGGGGACAGGCAATCTACGAGCAGTACTTC.

This sequence joins TRBV28 and TRBJ2-7; 8 bases align to TRBD2. Per germline, CDR1 MDHEN and CDR2 SYDVKM. The CDR3 has 14 amino acids. V lost 3 bases to trimming and J lost 3 bases; unmatched junction nucleotides: 4. The CDR3 DNA sequence: TGTGCCAGCAGTTTTTCCCGGGGGGGCTACGAGCAGTACTTC. It yields the protein CASSFSRGGYEQYF. The variable domain in full, completed from reference TRBV28 and TRBJ2-7, reads DVKVTQSSRYLVKRTGEKVFLECVQDMDHENMFWYRQDPGLGLRLIYFSYDVKMKEKGDIPEGYSVSREKKERFSLILESASTNQTSMYLCASSFSRGGYEQYFGPGTRLTVT.

This clone ranks as medium-sized. This chain connects TRBV5-4 to TRBJ1-5; 8 positions match TRBD1. The V gene's germline CDR1 is SGHNT and CDR2 YYREEE (reference sequence). The CDR3 spans 15 residues. V lost 4 bases to trimming and J lost 8 bases; unmatched junction nucleotides: 11. In DNA, the CDR3 is TGTGCCAGCAGCCCTTCACCGGACAGGGAGAAGCCCCAGCATTTT. This gives the protein CASSPSPDREKPQHF. The full variable domain, completed using reference TRBV5-4 and TRBJ1-5, is ETGVTQSPTHLIKTRGQQVTLRCSSQSGHNTVSWYQQALGQGPQFIFQYYREEENGRGNFPPRFSGLQFPNYSSELNVNALELDDSALYLCASSPSPDREKPQHFGDGTRLSIL.

The table lists this clone with a few counts. The rearrangement uses TRBV11-2 and TRBJ1-1; D perhaps matches TRBD1 (5 bases). Per germline, CDR1 SGHAT and CDR2 FQNNGV. Trimming cost V 4 bases and J 2 bases, with 8 bases left between them. The CDR3 runs to 13 residues. This CDR3 is CASSWGRNTEAFF. The CDR3 DNA follows: TGTGCCAGCAGCTGGGGACGAAACACTGAAGCTTTCTTT.

This chain links TRBV4-2 with TRBJ2-4, with 10 bases identical to TRBD2. The CDR3 covers 17 residues. V shed 3 bases, J shed 3 bases, and the junction held 8 bases outside the gene matches. Germline V gene lookup returns CDR1 LGHNA and CDR2 YNFKEQ. CDR3 sequence (DNA): TGTGCCAGCAGCCATGACATAGCGGGGGGCCTCAAAAACATTCAGTACTTC. It yields the protein CASSHDIAGGLKNIQYF.

The chain joins TRBV5-1 to TRBJ1-2, with D possibly TRBD1 on 5 matching bases. The CDR3 is made up of 14 amino acids. Deletions cut 5 bases from V and 4 bases from J, with 15 bases between. Germline CDR1 and CDR2: SGHRS and YFSETQ. The CDR3 DNA sequence: TGCGCCAGCAGGGGGGGGACCGCAGGCTATGGCTACACCTTC. Protein product: CASRGGTAGYGYTF.

This chain links TRBV4-2 with TRBJ2-3; TRBD2 agrees at 8 bases. Germline-derived CDR1 and CDR2 are LGHNA and YNFKEQ. The CDR3 contains 15 residues. J gave up 4 bases and V 0 bases, and 3 bases lay outside the gene matches. The DNA of the CDR3 is TGTGCCAGCAGCCAAGAAGCGGGGGCGGCAGATACGCAGTATTTT. This gives the protein CASSQEAGAADTQYF.